This entry features one T cell receptor (beta chain) sequence. What it recognizes is unknown. This CDR3 region has 19 residues. Trimming took 4 bases from V and 5 from J; bases not matched to a gene: 20. CDR1 and CDR2 (germline): SGDLS, YYNGEE. This specimen belongs to a study of T-cell memory formation after mild COVID-19. Study findings and constraints: Clones shrinking from day 15 to 85 showed even CD4/CD8 mixes; later expanders tilted CD4+.

Employing constant-segment primers, 5'RACE generated TCR alpha and TCR beta cDNA libraries bearing sample barcodes and UMIs. TCRdb reprocessed the 5' RACE reads via MiXCR and lists one record per CDR3 protein. This table has tens of thousands of distinct CDR3 sequences, 16% appearing once. This receptor was taken from an adult woman who had mild COVID-19 (a few samples of this study predate the infection). Cell type and time point are not known. Sequencing used PBMCs or a T cell subset sorted from them (not recorded which). The chain recombines TRBV9 with TRBJ2-5; 10 bases match TRBD2. The CDR3: CASSPSRGLAGVLGETQYF. The CDR3 region has the DNA TGTGCCAGCAGCCCTTCCCGGGGGCTAGCGGGAGTTTTGGGGGAGACCCAGTACTTC. The entire variable domain, with the rest obtained from reference TRBV9 and TRBJ2-5, is as follows: DSGVTQTPKHLITATGQRVTLRCSPRSGDLSVYWYQQSLDQGLQFLIQYYNGEERAKGNILERFSAQQFPDLHSELNLSSLELGDSALYFCASSPSRGLAGVLGETQYFGPGTRLLVL.